This TCR beta chain was observed in a study of T cell responses to AZD1222 COVID-19 vaccine. Trimming shortened V by 2 bases and J by 5 bases, and 3 bases separated the two germline ends. The CDR3 extends over 11 amino acids. Germline V gene data show CDR1 as MDHEN and CDR2 as SYDVKM. Libraries were prepared by immunoSEQ multiplex PCR; TCRdb keeps only in-frame clonotypes and omits some of them. The sample yields approximately 130,000 clones, 75% to 85% seen once. The study's findings and limits: An increase in Spike-specific TCR breadth and depth was observed after two AZD1222 doses.

With respect to this clone: Its target is not known. The identical CDR3 is also encoded by other nucleotide sequences in the sample.

The clonotype originates from an adult who received the MenACWY meningococcal vaccine as a control. The V call is TRBV28, the J call TRBJ1-2; no reliable D call. The material was peripheral blood, obtained 28 days after the second dose of the MenACWY control vaccine. The CDR3 DNA reads TGTGCCAGCAGTTTACGTTATGGCTACACCTTC. As protein: CASSLRYGYTF.